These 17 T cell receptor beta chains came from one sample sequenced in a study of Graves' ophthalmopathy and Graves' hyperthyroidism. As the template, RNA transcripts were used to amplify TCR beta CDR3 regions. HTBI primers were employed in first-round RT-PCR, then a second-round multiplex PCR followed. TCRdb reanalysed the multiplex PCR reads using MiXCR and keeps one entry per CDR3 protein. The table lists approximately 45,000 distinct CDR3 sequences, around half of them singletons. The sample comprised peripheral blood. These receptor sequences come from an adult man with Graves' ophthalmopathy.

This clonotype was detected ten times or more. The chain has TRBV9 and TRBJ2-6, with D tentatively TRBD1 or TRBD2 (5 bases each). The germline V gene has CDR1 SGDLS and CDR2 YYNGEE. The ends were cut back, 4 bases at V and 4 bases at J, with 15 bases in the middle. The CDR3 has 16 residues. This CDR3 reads CASSSFGARGANVLTF. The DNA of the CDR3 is TGTGCCAGCAGCTCCTTCGGGGCTCGAGGGGCCAACGTCCTGACTTTC.

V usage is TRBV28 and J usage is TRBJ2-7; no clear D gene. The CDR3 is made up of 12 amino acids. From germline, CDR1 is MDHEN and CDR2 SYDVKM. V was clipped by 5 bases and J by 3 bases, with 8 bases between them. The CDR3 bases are TGTGCCAGCAGTCTCATCGGCTACGAGCAGTACTTC. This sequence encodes CASSLIGYEQYF.

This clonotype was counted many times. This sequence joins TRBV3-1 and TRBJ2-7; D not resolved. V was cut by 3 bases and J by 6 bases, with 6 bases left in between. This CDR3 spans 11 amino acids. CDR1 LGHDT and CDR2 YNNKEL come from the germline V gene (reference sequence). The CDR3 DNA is TGTGCCAGCAGCCAGGGTAGCGAGCAGTACTTC. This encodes CASSQGSEQYF.

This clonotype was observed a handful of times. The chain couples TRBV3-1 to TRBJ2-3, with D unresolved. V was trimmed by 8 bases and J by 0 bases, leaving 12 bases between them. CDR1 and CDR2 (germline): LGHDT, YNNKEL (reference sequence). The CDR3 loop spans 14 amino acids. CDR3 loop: CASSRRSSTDTQYF. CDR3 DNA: TGTGCCAGCTCCCGGCGCTCTAGCACAGATACGCAGTATTTT.

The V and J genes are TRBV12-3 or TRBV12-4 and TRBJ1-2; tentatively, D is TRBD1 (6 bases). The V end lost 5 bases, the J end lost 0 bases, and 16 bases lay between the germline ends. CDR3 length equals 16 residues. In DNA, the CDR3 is TGTGCCAGCAGTCACGGCGTCGGACAGACTAACTATGGCTACACCTTC. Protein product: CASSHGVGQTNYGYTF.

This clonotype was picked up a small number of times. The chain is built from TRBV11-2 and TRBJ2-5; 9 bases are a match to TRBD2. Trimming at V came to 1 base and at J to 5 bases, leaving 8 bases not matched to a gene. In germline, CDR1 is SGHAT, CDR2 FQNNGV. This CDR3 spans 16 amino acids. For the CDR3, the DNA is TGTGCCAGCAGCTTAGGTGCGGGACTAGCAGAGGAGACCCAGTACTTC. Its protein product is CASSLGAGLAEETQYF. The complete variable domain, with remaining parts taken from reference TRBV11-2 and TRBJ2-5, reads EAGVAQSPRYKIIEKRQSVAFWCNPISGHATLYWYQQILGQGPKLLIQFQNNGVVDDSQLPKDRFSAERLKGVDSTLKIQPAKLEDSAVYLCASSLGAGLAEETQYFGPGTRLLVL.

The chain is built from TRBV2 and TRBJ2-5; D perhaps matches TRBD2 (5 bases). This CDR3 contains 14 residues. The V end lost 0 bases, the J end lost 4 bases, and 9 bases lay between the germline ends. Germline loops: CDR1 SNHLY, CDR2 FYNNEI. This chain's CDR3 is CASSEALRGETQYF. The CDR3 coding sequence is TGTGCCAGCAGTGAAGCGCTTCGGGGAGAGACCCAGTACTTC. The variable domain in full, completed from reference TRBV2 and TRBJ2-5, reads EPEVTQTPSHQVTQMGQEVILRCVPISNHLYFYWYRQILGQKVEFLVSFYNNEISEKSEIFDDQFSVERPDGSNFTLKIRSTKLEDSAMYFCASSEALRGETQYFGPGTRLLVL.

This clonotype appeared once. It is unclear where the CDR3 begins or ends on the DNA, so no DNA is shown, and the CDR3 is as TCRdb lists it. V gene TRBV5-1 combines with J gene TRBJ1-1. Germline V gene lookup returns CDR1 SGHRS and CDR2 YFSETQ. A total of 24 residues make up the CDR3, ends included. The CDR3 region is CATTGGVSGANVLTFGADNTEAFF.

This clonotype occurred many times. The CDR3 DNA sequence: TGTGCCAGCAGTTTATCGGTCAGCTCCTACAATGAGCAGTTCTTC. It translates to CASSLSVSSYNEQFF. The rearrangement links TRBV27 to TRBJ2-1; D not resolved. Germline lookup yields CDR1 MNHEY and CDR2 SMNVEV (reference sequence). Trimming took 0 bases from V and 0 from J, leaving 6 bases between them. The CDR3 spans 15 residues.

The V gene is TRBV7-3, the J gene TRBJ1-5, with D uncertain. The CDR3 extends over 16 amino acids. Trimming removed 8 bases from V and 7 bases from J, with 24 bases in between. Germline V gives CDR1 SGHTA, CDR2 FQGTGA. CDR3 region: CASGSAAPHSEQPQHF. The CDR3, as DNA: TGTGCCAGCGGCTCGGCGGCCCCACACTCCGAACAGCCCCAGCATTTT.

In nucleotides, the CDR3 is TGTGCCAGCAGTGAAGGGGTAGCGGGGGATCTGGATGAGCAGTTCTTC. Residues: CASSEGVAGDLDEQFF. The rearrangement joins TRBV25-1 to TRBJ2-1; 9 bases fit TRBD2. With V trimmed by 2 bases and J by 8 bases, 10 bases remained unmatched. Germline loops: CDR1 MGHDK, CDR2 SYGVNS. This CDR3 spans 16 amino acids. Looking up the rest from reference TRBV25-1 and TRBJ2-1 gives the full variable domain: EADIYQTPRYLVIGTGKKITLECSQTMGHDKMYWYQQDPGMELHLIHYSYGVNSTEKGDLSSESTVSRIRTEHFPLTLESARPSHTSQYLCASSEGVAGDLDEQFFGPGTRLTVL.

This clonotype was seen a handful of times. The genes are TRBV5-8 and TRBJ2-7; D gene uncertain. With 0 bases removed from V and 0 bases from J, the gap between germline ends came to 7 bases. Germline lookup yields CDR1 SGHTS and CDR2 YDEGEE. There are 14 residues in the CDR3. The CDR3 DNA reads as TGTGCCAGCAGCTTGGCCGAGATCTCCTACGAGCAGTACTTC. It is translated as CASSLAEISYEQYF.

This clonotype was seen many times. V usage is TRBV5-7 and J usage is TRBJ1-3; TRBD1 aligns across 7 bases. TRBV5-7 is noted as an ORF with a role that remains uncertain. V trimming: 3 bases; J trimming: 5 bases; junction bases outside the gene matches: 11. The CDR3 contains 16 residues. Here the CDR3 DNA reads TGTGCCAGCAGCTCTCTCAGGGGGGACGGCCGAAACACCATATATTTT. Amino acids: CASSSLRGDGRNTIYF.

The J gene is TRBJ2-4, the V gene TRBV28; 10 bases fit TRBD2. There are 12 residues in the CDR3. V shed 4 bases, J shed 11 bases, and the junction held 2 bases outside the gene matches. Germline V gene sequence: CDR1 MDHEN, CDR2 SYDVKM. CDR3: CASSSTSGVQYF. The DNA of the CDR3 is TGTGCCAGCAGTTCAACTAGCGGGGTTCAGTACTTC.

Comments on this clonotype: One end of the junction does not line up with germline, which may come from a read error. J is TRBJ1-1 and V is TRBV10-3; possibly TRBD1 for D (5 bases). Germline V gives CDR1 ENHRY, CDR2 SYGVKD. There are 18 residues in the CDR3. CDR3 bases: TGTGCCAGCAGTTACTCCCCCCCCGGGACTCCTAAGGTTACTGAAGCTTTCTTT. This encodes CASSYSPPGTPKVTEAFF.

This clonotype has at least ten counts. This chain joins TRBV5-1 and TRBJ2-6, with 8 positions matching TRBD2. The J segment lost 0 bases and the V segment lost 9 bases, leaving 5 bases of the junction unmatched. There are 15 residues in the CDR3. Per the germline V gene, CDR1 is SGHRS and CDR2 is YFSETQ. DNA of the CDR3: TGCGCCACCACCGGGGGGGTCTCTGGGGCCAACGTCCTGACTTTC. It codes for CATTGGVSGANVLTF.

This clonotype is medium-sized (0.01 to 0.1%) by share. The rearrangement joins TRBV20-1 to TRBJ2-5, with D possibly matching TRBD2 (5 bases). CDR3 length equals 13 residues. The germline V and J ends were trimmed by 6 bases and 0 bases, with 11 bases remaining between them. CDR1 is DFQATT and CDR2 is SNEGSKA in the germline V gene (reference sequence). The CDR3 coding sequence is TGCAGTGCCCGGCCGCGGGACCAAGAGACCCAGTACTTC. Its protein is CSARPRDQETQYF.